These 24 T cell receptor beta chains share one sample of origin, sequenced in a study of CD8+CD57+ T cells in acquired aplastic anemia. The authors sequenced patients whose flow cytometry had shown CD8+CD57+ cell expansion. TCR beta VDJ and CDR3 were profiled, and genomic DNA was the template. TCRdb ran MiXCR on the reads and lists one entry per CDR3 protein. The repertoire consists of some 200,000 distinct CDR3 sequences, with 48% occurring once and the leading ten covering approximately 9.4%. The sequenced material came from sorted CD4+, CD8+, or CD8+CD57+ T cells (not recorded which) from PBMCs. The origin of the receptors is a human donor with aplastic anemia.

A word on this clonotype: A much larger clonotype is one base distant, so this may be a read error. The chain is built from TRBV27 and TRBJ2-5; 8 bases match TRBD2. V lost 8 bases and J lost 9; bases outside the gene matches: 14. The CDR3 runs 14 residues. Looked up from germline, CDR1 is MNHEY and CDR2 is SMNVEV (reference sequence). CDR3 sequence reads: CASAGLAVGEPQYF. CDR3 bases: TGTGCCAGCGCCGGACTAGCTGTTGGGGAGCCCCAGTACTTC.

In nucleotides, the CDR3 is TGTGCCAGCAGTGAAGCGGCAGGGGGAGGAAATTCACCCCTCCACTTT. This codes for CASSEAAGGGNSPLHF. The rearrangement uses TRBV6-1 and TRBJ1-6; 7 nucleotides match TRBD1. The CDR3 consists of 16 residues. Germline-derived CDR1 and CDR2 are MNHNS and SASEGT. V was clipped by 0 bases and J by 7 bases; unmatched bases: 6.

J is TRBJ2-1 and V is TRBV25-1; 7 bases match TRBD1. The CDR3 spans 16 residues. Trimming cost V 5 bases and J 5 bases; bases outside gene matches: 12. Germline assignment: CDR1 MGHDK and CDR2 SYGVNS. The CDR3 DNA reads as TGTGCCAGCAGTCCGCCGGGACAGATTCATGACAATGAGCAGTTCTTC. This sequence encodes CASSPPGQIHDNEQFF.

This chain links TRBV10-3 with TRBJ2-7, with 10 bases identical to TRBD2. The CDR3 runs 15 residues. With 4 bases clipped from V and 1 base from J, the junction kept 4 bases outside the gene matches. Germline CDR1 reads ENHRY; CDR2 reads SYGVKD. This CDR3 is CAISAGTSASYEQYF. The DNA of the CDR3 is TGTGCCATCAGTGCTGGGACTAGCGCATCCTACGAGCAGTACTTC.

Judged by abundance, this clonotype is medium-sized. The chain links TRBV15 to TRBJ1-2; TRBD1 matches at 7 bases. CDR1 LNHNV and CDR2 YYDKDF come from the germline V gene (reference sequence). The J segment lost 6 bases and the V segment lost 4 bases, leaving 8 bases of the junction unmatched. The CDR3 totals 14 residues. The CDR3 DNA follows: TGTGCCACCAGCACGCGCGTTACAGGGGATGGCTACACCTTC. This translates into CATSTRVTGDGYTF.

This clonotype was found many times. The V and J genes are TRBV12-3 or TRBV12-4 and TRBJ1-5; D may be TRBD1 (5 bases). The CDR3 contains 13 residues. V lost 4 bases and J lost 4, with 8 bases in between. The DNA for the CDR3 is TGTGCCAGCAGTTCGGCAGGGAATCAGCCCCAGCATTTT. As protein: CASSSAGNQPQHF.

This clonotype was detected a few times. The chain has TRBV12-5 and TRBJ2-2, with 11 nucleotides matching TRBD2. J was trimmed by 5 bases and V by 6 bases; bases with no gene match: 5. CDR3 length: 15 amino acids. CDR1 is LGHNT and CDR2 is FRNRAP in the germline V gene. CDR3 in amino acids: CASGHGTSGTGELFF. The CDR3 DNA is TGTGCTAGTGGCCACGGGACTAGCGGAACCGGGGAGCTGTTTTTT.

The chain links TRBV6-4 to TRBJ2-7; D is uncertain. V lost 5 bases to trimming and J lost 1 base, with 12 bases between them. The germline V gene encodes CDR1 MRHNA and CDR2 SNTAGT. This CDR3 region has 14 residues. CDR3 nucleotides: TGTGCCAGCAGTCCAGGACCAAATTCCTACGAGCAGTACTTC. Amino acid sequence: CASSPGPNSYEQYF.

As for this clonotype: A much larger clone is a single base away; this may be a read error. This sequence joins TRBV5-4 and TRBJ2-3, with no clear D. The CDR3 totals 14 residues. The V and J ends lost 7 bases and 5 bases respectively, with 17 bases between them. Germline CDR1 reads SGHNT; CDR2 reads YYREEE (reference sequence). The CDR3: CASSGSTPLDTQYF. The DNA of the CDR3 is TGTGCCAGCTCTGGGTCTACCCCTTTAGATACGCAGTATTTT.

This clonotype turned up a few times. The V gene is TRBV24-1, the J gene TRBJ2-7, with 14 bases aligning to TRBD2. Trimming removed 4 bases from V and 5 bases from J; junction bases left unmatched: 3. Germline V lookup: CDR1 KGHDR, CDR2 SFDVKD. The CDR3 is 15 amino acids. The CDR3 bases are TGTGCCACCAGTGAGGGACTAGCGGGAGCCCACGAGCAGTACTTC. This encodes CATSEGLAGAHEQYF.

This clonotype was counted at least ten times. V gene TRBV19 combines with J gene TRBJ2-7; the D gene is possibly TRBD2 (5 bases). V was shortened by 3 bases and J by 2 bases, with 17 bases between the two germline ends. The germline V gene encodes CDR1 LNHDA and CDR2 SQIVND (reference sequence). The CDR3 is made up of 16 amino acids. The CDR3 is CASSIQRFGGAYEQYF. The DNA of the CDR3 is TGTGCCAGTAGTATTCAGCGGTTTGGCGGAGCCTACGAGCAGTACTTC.

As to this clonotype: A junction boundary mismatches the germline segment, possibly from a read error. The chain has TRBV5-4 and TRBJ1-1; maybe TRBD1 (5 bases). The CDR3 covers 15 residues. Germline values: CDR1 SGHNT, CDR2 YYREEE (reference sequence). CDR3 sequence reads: CAGSKGDQGNTEAFF. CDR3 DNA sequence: TGTGCCGGCAGCAAAGGTGACCAGGGGAACACTGAAGCTTTCTTT.

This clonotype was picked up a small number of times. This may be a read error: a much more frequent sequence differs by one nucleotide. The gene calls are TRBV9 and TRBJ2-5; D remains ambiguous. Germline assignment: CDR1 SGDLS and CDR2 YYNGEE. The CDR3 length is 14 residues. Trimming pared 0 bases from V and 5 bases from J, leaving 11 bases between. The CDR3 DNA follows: TGTGCCAGCAGCGTAGCTTCCGAGAGGGAGACCCAGTACTTC. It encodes CASSVASERETQYF. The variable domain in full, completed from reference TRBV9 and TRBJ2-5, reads DSGVTQTPKHLITATGQRVTLRCSPRSGDLSVYWYQQSLDQGLQFLIQYYNGEERAKGNILERFSAQQFPDLHSELNLSSLELGDSALYFCASSVASERETQYFGPGTRLLVL.

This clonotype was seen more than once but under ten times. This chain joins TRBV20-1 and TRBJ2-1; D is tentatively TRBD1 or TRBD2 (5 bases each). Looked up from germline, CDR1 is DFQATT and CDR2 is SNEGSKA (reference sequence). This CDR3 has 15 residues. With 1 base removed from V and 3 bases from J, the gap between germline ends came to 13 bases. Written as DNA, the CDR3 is TGCAGTGCTAGAGCCTCGGCTGGGGGCTACAATGAGCAGTTCTTC. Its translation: CSARASAGGYNEQFF.

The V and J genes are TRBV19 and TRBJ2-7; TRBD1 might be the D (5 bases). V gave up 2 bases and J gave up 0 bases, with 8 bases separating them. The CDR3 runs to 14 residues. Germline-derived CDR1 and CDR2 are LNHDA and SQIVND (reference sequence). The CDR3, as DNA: TGTGCCAGTAGTATACAGACAGACTCCTACGAGCAGTACTTC. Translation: CASSIQTDSYEQYF.

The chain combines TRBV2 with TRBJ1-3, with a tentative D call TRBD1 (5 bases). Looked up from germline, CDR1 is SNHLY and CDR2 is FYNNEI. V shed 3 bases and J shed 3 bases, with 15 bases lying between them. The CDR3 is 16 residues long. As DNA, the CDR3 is TGTGCCAGCAGTGAGGGACGGACCGACCTTGGAAACACCATATATTTT. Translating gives CASSEGRTDLGNTIYF.

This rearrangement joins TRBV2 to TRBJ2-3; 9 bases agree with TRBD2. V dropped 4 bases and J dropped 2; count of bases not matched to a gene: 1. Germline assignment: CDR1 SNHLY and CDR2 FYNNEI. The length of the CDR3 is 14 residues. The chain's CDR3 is CASSASGVTDTQYF. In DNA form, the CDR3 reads TGTGCCAGCAGTGCTAGCGGGGTCACAGATACGCAGTATTTT.

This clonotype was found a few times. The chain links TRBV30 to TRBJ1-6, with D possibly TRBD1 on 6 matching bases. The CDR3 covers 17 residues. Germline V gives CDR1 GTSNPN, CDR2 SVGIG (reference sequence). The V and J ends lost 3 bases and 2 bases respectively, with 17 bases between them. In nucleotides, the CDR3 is TGTGCCTGGAGGGGAGGATCAGGGGATGCCTATAATTCACCCCTCCACTTT. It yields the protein CAWRGGSGDAYNSPLHF.

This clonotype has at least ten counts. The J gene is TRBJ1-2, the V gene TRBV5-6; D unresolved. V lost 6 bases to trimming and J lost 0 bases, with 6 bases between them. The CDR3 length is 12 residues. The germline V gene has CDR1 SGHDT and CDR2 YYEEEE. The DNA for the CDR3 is TGTGCCAGCAAGGCCACTAACTATGGCTACACCTTC. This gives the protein CASKATNYGYTF.

The CDR3 spells CASSLVSGGAAKQYF. The CDR3 DNA reads as TGCGCCAGCAGCTTGGTGTCCGGGGGCGCCGCGAAGCAGTACTTC. The rearrangement links TRBV5-1 to TRBJ2-7, with D perhaps TRBD1 or TRBD2 (6 bases each). Germline-derived CDR1 and CDR2 are SGHRS and YFSETQ. The CDR3 spans 15 residues. Trimming took 0 bases from V and 8 from J, leaving 18 bases between them.

The DNA of the CDR3 is TGTGCCAGCAGCCAAGTAGCAAGGTACAATGAGCAGTTCTTC. Amino acid sequence: CASSQVARYNEQFF. This chain links TRBV14 with TRBJ2-5; D uncertain. The DNA end is a closer match to TRBJ2-1, so the J assignment may be wrong. The CDR3 is made up of 14 amino acids. Germline CDR1 SGHDN, CDR2 FVKESK.

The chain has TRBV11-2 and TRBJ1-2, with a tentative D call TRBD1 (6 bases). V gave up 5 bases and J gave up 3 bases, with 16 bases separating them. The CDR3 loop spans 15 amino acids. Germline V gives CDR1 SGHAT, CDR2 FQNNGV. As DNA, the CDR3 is TGTGCCAGCAGCCACCTACAGGGAAAGGACTATGGCTACACCTTC. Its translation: CASSHLQGKDYGYTF.

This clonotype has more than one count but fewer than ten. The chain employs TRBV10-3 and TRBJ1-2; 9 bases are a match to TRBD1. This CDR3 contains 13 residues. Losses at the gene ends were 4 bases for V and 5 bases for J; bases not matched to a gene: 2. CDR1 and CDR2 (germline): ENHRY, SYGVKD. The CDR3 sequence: CAISGDREYGYTF. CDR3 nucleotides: TGTGCCATCAGTGGGGACAGGGAGTATGGCTACACCTTC.

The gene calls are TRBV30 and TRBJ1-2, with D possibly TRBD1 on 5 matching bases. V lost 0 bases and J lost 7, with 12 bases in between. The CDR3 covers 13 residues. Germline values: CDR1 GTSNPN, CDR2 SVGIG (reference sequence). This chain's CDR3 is CAWSVMGLGGYTF. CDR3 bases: TGTGCCTGGAGTGTAATGGGACTCGGTGGCTACACCTTC.